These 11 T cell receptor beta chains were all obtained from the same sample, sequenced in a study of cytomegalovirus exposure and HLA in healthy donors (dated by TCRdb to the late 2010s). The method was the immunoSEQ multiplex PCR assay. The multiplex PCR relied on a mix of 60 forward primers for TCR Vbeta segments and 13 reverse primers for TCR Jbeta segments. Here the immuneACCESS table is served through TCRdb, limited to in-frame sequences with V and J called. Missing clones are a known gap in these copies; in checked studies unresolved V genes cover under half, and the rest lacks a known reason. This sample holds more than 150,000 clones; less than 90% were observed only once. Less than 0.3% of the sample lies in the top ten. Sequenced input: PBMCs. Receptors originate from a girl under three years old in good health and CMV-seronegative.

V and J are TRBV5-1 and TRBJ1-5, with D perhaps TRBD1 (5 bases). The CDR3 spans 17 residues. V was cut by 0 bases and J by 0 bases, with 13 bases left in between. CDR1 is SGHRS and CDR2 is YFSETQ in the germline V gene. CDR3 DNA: TGCGCCAGCAGCTTGGAGCAGGGAGGAAGTAGCAATCAGCCCCAGCATTTT. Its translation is CASSLEQGGSSNQPQHF.

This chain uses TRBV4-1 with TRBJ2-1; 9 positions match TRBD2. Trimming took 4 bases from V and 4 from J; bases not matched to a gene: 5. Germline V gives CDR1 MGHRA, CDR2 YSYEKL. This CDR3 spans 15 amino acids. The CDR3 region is CASSPGLAIYNEQFF. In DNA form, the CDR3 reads TGCGCCAGCAGCCCAGGACTAGCGATATACAATGAGCAGTTCTTC.

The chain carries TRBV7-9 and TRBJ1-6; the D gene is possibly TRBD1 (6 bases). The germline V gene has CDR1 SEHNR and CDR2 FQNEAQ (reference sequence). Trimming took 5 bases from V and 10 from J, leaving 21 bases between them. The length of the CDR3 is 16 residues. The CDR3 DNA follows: TGTGCCAGCAGCCGTACATGGCAGGGGAACGTCTCACCCCTCCACTTT. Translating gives CASSRTWQGNVSPLHF.

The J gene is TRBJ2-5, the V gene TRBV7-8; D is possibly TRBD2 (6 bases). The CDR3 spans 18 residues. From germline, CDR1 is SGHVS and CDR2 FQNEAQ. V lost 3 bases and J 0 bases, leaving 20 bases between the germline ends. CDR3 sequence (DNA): TGTGCCAGCAGCTTCTTACTTCGGGAGAATGTTCACCAAGAGACCCAGTACTTC. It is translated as CASSFLLRENVHQETQYF.

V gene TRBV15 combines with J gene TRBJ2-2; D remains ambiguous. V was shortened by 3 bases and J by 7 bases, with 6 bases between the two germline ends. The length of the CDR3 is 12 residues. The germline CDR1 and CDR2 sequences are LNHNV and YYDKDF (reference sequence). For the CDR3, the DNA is TGTGCCACCAGCAGTAGAAGCGGGGAGCTGTTTTTT. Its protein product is CATSSRSGELFF.

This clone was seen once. The CDR3 spells CASSFAKRETQYF. The CDR3, as DNA: TGTGCCAGCAGTTTTGCCAAGAGGGAGACCCAGTACTTC. The V call is TRBV27, the J call TRBJ2-5; D gene uncertain. The ends were cut back, 3 bases at V and 5 bases at J, with 10 bases in the middle. This CDR3 contains 13 residues. CDR1 is MNHEY, CDR2 SMNVEV, per germline (reference sequence).

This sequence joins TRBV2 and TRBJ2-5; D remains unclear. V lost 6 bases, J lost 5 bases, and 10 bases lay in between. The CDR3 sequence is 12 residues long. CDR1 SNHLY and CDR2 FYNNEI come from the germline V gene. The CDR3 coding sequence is TGTGCCAGCAGCCGTCCCGCGGAGACCCAGTACTTC. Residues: CASSRPAETQYF.

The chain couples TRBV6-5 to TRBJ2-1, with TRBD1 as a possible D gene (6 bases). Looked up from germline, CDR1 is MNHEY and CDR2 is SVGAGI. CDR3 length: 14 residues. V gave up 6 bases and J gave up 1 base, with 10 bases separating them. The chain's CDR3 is CASRQGESYNEQFF. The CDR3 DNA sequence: TGTGCCAGCAGACAGGGAGAGTCCTACAATGAGCAGTTCTTC.

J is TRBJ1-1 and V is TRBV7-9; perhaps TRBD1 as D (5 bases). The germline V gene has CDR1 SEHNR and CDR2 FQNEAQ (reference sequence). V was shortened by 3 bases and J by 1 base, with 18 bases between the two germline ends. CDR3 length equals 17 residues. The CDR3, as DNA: TGTGCCAGCAGCTTCCCCCCCCCTGACAGCTGGAACACTGAAGCTTTCTTT. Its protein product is CASSFPPPDSWNTEAFF.

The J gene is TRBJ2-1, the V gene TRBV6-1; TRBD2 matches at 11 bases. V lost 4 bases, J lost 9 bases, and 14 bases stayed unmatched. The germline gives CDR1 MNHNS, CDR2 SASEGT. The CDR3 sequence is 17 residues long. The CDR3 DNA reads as TGTGCCAGCAGTGTGGCCTCGATAGCGGGGGGGTATGGTGAGCAGTTCTTC. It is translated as CASSVASIAGGYGEQFF.

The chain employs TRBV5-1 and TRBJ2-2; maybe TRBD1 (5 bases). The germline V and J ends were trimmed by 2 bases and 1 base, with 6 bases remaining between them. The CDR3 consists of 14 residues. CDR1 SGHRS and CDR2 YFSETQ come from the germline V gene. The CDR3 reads CASSLGQNTGELFF. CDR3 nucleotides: TGCGCCAGCAGCTTAGGACAGAACACCGGGGAGCTGTTTTTT.